One sample yielded the 7 T cell receptor beta chains listed below, sequenced in a study of cytomegalovirus exposure and HLA in healthy donors (dated by TCRdb to about 2017). Receptor amplification or capture employed the immunoSEQ multiplex PCR assay. A mixture of 60 forward primers for TCR Vbeta segments and 13 reverse primers for TCR Jbeta segments was used in the multiplex PCR. What TCRdb holds here is the immuneACCESS table cut down to in-frame rearrangements. Part of the clones is not present; checked against another copy, under half of the missing clones reflect an unresolved V gene, and the others are unexplained. The sample table shows roughly 100,000 clones, and under 80% are seen once. The ten top clones hold approximately 8.6% of the sample. The sample consisted of PBMCs. The receptors come from a woman aged 40-49 years in good health and CMV-seropositive.

This clone was detected once. The rearrangement links TRBV13 to TRBJ1-6; D not certain. Per the germline V gene, CDR1 is PRHDT and CDR2 is FYEKMQ (reference sequence). The CDR3 has 13 amino acids. The germline V and J ends were trimmed by 3 bases and 12 bases, with 12 bases remaining between them. For the CDR3, the DNA is TGTGCCAGCAGCTTCGGCCCCCCGGGACCCCTCCACTTT. Translating gives CASSFGPPGPLHF.

This chain links TRBV4-2 with TRBJ1-1, with 12 nucleotides matching TRBD1. CDR1 and CDR2 from the germline V gene are LGHNA and YNFKEQ. The CDR3 loop spans 19 amino acids. Trimming at V came to 4 bases and at J to 3 bases, leaving 15 bases not matched to a gene. DNA of the CDR3: TGTGCCAGCAGCCGCCTCAAGGGGGGACAGGGGGCTAGGTACACTGAAGCTTTCTTT. Its translation is CASSRLKGGQGARYTEAFF.

The rearrangement uses TRBV4-3 and TRBJ2-7; D is perhaps TRBD2 (5 bases). CDR3 length: 19 amino acids. Germline assignment: CDR1 LGHNA and CDR2 YSLEER. V lost 0 bases, J lost 0 bases, and 21 bases lay in between. The CDR3 DNA reads as TGCGCCAGCAGCCAAGACCGGGGAGAGTCCCCCTTTGCCTCCTACGAGCAGTACTTC. It specifies CASSQDRGESPFASYEQYF.

The V call is TRBV11-2, the J call TRBJ1-5; 8 nucleotides match TRBD1. The V gene end was trimmed by 5 bases and the J gene end by 6 bases; junction bases not matched to a gene: 9. The CDR3 is 15 residues long. Per the germline V gene, CDR1 is SGHAT and CDR2 is FQNNGV. CDR3 protein: CASSIDRGLAQPQHF. The DNA of the CDR3 is TGTGCCAGCAGCATCGACAGGGGTCTGGCTCAGCCCCAGCATTTT. The full variable domain, completed using reference TRBV11-2 and TRBJ1-5, is EAGVAQSPRYKIIEKRQSVAFWCNPISGHATLYWYQQILGQGPKLLIQFQNNGVVDDSQLPKDRFSAERLKGVDSTLKIQPAKLEDSAVYLCASSIDRGLAQPQHFGDGTRLSIL.

This chain links TRBV4-2 with TRBJ1-3; D remains ambiguous. The V and J ends lost 0 bases and 4 bases respectively, with 7 bases between them. CDR1 is LGHNA and CDR2 is YNFKEQ in the germline V gene. This CDR3 has 14 residues. The CDR3 sequence is CASSQDPSGNTIYF. CDR3 DNA: TGTGCCAGCAGCCAAGACCCCTCCGGAAACACCATATATTTT.

This chain joins TRBV7-9 and TRBJ2-5; TRBD1 matches 8 bases. The germline gives CDR1 SEHNR, CDR2 FQNEAQ (reference sequence). This CDR3 is 18 amino acids long. The V and J ends lost 4 bases and 1 base, in that order; junction bases with no gene match: 14. CDR3 protein: CASSSLGRTGSLQETQYF. DNA of the CDR3: TGTGCCAGCAGCTCCCTGGGGAGGACAGGGAGTCTCCAAGAGACCCAGTACTTC.

V is TRBV25-1 and J is TRBJ2-3; D unresolved. Germline lookup yields CDR1 MGHDK and CDR2 SYGVNS. CDR3 size: 11 residues. Trimming left V 7 bases short and J 2 bases short, with 4 bases between. DNA for the CDR3: TGTGCCAGCACCAACACAGATACGCAGTATTTT. It is translated as CASTNTDTQYF.